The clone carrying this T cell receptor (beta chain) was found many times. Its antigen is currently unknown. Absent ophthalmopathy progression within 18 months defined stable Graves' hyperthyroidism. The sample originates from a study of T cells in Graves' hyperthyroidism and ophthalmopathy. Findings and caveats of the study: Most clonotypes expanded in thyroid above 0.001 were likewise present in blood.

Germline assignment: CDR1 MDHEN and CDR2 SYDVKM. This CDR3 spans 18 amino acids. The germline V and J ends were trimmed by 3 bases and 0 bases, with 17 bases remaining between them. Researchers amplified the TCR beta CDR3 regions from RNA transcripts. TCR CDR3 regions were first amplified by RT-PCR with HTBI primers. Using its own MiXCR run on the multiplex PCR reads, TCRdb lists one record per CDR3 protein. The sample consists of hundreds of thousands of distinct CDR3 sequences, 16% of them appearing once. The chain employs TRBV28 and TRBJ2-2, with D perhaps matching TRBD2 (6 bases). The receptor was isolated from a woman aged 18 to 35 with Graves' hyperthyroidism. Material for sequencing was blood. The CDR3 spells CASSFFRGMTSNTGELFF. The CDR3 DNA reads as TGTGCCAGCAGTTTTTTCCGGGGGATGACATCGAACACCGGGGAGCTGTTTTTT.